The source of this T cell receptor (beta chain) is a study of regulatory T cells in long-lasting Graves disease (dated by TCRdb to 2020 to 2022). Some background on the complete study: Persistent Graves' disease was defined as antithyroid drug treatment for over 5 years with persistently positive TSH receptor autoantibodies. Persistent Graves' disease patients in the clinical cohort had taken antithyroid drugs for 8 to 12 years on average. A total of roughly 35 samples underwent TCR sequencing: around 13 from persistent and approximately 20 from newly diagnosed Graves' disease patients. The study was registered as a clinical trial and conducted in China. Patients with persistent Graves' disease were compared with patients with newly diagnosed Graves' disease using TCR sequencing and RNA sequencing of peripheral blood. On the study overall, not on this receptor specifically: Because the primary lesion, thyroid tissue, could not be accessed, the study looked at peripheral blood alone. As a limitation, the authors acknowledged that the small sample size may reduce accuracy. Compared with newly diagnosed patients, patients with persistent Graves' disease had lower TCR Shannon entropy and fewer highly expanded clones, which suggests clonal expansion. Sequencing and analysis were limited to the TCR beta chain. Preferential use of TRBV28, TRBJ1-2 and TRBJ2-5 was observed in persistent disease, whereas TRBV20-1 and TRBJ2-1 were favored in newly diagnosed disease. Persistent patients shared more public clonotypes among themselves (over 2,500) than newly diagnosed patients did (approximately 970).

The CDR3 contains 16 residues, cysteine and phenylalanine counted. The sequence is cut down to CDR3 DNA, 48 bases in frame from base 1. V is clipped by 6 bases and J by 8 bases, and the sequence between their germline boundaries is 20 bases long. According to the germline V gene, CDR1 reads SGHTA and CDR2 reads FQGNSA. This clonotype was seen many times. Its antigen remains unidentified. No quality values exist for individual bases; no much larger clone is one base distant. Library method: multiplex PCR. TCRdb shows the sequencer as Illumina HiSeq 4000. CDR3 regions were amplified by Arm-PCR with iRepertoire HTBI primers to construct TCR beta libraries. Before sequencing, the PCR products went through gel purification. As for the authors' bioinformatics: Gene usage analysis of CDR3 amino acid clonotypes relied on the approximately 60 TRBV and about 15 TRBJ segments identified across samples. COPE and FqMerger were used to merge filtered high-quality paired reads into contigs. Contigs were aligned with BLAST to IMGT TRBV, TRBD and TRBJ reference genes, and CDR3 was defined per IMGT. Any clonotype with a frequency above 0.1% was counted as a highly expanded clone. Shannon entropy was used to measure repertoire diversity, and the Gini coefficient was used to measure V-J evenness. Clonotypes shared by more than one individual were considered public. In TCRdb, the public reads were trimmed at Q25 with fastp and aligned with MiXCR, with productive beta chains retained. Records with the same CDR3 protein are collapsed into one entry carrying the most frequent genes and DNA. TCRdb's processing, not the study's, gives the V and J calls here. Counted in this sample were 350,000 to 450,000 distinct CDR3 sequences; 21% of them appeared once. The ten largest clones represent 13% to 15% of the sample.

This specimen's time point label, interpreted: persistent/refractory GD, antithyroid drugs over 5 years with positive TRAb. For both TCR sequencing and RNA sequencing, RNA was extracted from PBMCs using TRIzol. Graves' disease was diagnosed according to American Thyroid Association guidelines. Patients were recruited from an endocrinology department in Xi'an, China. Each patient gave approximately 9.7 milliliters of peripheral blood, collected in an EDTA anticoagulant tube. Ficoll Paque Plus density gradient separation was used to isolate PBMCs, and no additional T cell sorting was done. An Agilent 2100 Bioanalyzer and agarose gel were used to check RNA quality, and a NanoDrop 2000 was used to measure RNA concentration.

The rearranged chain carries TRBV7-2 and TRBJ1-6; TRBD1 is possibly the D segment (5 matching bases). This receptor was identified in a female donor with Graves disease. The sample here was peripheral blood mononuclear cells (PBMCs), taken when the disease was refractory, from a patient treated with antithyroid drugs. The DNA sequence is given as TGTGCCAGCAGGTCCGTGGGCAGGGAACTCTATTCACCCCTCCACTTT. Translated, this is CASRSVGRELYSPLHF.